Following are 19 T cell receptor beta chains from one sample sequenced in a study of CD8 T cells in Susac syndrome. RNA, at roughly 0.45 to 1 ug, was reverse transcribed with random hexamers. Each CDR3 protein is one row after TCRdb ran MiXCR on the immunoSEQ multiplex PCR reads. The data contain some 210,000 distinct CDR3 sequences, about 94% of them singletons. The sequenced sample consisted of CD4+ T cells from PBMCs. The receptor set was obtained from a human donor with Susac syndrome.

The chain carries TRBV3-1 and TRBJ2-7; D is ambiguous. Germline-derived CDR1 and CDR2 are LGHDT and YNNKEL (reference sequence). The CDR3 contains 12 residues. Trimming took 0 bases from V and 5 from J, leaving 5 bases between them. The CDR3 spells CASSQDENEQYF. In DNA, the CDR3 is TGTGCCAGCAGCCAAGATGAGAACGAGCAGTACTTC.

The chain links TRBV6-2 or TRBV6-3 to TRBJ1-5; D is ambiguous. V was pared by 0 bases and J by 2 bases, with 8 bases between. The CDR3 has 15 residues. Germline CDR1 and CDR2: MNHEY and SVGEGT. CDR3 coding DNA: TGTGCCAGCAGTTACTCGTCCCCAGGCAATCAGCCCCAGCATTTT. Translating it yields CASSYSSPGNQPQHF.

This chain links TRBV4-3 with TRBJ1-1; no reliable D call. From germline, CDR1 is LGHNA and CDR2 YSLEER. Trimming shortened V by 1 base and J by 5 bases, and 14 bases separated the two germline ends. This CDR3 region has 15 residues. In DNA, the CDR3 is TGCGCCAGCAGCCAAGTGAGGGCCAGACGGACTGAAGCTTTCTTT. Residues: CASSQVRARRTEAFF.

The CDR3 loop is CAIRVGRTNTEAFF. In DNA, the CDR3 is TGTGCCATCAGGGTGGGACGGACGAACACTGAAGCTTTCTTT. This chain uses TRBV10-3 with TRBJ1-1; D is possibly TRBD1 (5 bases). The germline CDR1 and CDR2 sequences are ENHRY and SYGVKD. With 6 bases removed from V and 1 base from J, the gap between germline ends came to 12 bases. This CDR3 spans 14 amino acids.

This clonotype has a single count. This chain uses TRBV28 with TRBJ1-6, with TRBD1 matching over 9 bases. This CDR3 has 15 residues. CDR1 is MDHEN and CDR2 is SYDVKM in the germline V gene. V gave up 4 bases and J gave up 6 bases; unmatched junction bases: 4. In DNA form, the CDR3 reads TGTGCCAGCAGTTCCCGGGACAGGGTTAATTCACCCCTCCACTTT. This codes for CASSSRDRVNSPLHF.

The chain employs TRBV20-1 and TRBJ2-7; no firm D call. V lost 0 bases, J lost 2 bases, and 11 bases lay in between. This CDR3 contains 14 residues. Germline loops: CDR1 DFQATT, CDR2 SNEGSKA (reference sequence). The chain's CDR3 is CSARELLSPYEQYF. As DNA, the CDR3 is TGCAGTGCTAGAGAGTTGCTTTCCCCCTACGAGCAGTACTTC.

The chain couples TRBV5-6 to TRBJ2-7; TRBD1 matches 8 bases. The CDR3 consists of 16 residues. The germline gives CDR1 SGHDT, CDR2 YYEEEE. V lost 1 base, J lost 4 bases, and 10 bases stayed unmatched. CDR3 region: CASSLTGTGLRYEQYF. The CDR3 region has the DNA TGTGCCAGCAGCTTGACCGGGACAGGTTTAAGATACGAGCAGTACTTC.

The chain employs TRBV11-1 and TRBJ2-3; TRBD2 aligns across 11 bases. J gave up 4 bases and V 5 bases, and 8 bases lay outside the gene matches. In germline, CDR1 is SGHAT, CDR2 FQDESV (reference sequence). The CDR3 runs 16 residues. CDR3 nucleotides: TGTGCCAGCAGCCGCCGGGTAGCGGGGGGGCCAGATACGCAGTATTTT. Protein: CASSRRVAGGPDTQYF.

This chain uses TRBV6-2 or TRBV6-3 with TRBJ1-6; TRBD1 is a possible D gene (6 bases). CDR1 and CDR2 (germline): MNHEY, SVGEGT. The CDR3 totals 15 residues. V lost 2 bases and J 7 bases, leaving 12 bases between the germline ends. The CDR3 bases are TGTGCCAGCAGTTACGGGGGACAAGGGAATTCACCCCTCCACTTT. Its protein product is CASSYGGQGNSPLHF.

V usage is TRBV11-3 and J usage is TRBJ2-1; D might be TRBD1 (8 bases). The V end was cut by 2 bases, the J end by 7 bases, with 18 bases between. The V gene's germline CDR1 is SGHNT and CDR2 YENEEA. The CDR3 contains 16 residues. In DNA, the CDR3 is TGTGCCAGCAGCTTACAGGGGGCGGGGGCCTTGAATGAGCAGTTCTTC. Translating gives CASSLQGAGALNEQFF.

J is TRBJ1-1 and V is TRBV29-1; D might be TRBD1 (5 bases). V dropped 6 bases and J dropped 1 base, with 9 bases sitting between them. Germline V gene data show CDR1 as SQVTM and CDR2 as ANQGSEA. CDR3 size: 12 residues. The CDR3 loop reads CSVRTQNTEAFF. The CDR3 nucleotides are TGCAGCGTCCGGACACAGAACACTGAAGCTTTCTTT.

This chain connects TRBV4-3 to TRBJ2-3; the D is unclear. CDR3 length: 14 residues. Germline V gene data show CDR1 as LGHNA and CDR2 as YSLEER. The V end was cut by 0 bases, the J end by 7 bases, with 11 bases between. In nucleotides, the CDR3 is TGCGCCAGCAGCCAAGATCGAGCCCAAAATACGCAGTATTTT. Translated, it gives CASSQDRAQNTQYF.

The rearrangement joins TRBV6-2 or TRBV6-3 to TRBJ1-5; D gene ambiguous. CDR3 length: 15 amino acids. V was trimmed by 6 bases and J by 2 bases, leaving 14 bases between them. Germline loops: CDR1 MNHEY, CDR2 SVGEGT. CDR3 region: CASRPGGMGNQPQHF. The CDR3 bases are TGTGCCAGCAGGCCCGGAGGGATGGGCAATCAGCCCCAGCATTTT.

V gene TRBV9 combines with J gene TRBJ2-7, with TRBD2 matching 10 bases. CDR1 is SGDLS and CDR2 is YYNGEE in the germline V gene. The CDR3 is 14 residues long. The V gene end was trimmed by 0 bases and the J gene end by 6 bases; junction bases not matched to a gene: 3. CDR3 in amino acids: CASSVEAGGLEQYF. In DNA, the CDR3 is TGTGCCAGCAGCGTAGAAGCGGGGGGGCTCGAGCAGTACTTC.

The rearrangement uses TRBV10-2 and TRBJ1-1, with D maybe TRBD1 (6 bases). Germline-derived CDR1 and CDR2 are WSHSY and SAAADI. The CDR3 length is 14 residues. Trimming removed 2 bases at V and 6 bases at J, with 13 bases between. CDR3 residues: CASSERGRDAEAFF. The CDR3 nucleotides are TGCGCCAGCAGTGAGCGGGGGCGTGACGCTGAAGCTTTCTTT.

V is TRBV30 and J is TRBJ1-5, with D possibly being TRBD1 (5 bases). CDR3 length: 15 residues. The germline V gene encodes CDR1 GTSNPN and CDR2 SVGIG (reference sequence). Trimming cost V 5 bases and J 1 base, with 15 bases left between them. CDR3 region: CAWDPGQRSNQPQHF. DNA for the CDR3: TGTGCCTGGGACCCCGGACAAAGAAGCAATCAGCCCCAGCATTTT. Full variable domain (remainder filled in from reference TRBV30 and TRBJ1-5): SQTIHQWPATLVQPVGSPLSLECTVEGTSNPNLYWYRQAAGRGLQLLFYSVGIGQISSEVPQNLSASRPQDRQFILSSKKLLLSDSGFYLCAWDPGQRSNQPQHFGDGTRLSIL.

The rearrangement joins TRBV20-1 to TRBJ2-3, with D hard to call. The CDR3 is made up of 10 amino acids. In germline, CDR1 is DFQATT, CDR2 SNEGSKA (reference sequence). Trimming took off 5 bases at V and 3 bases at J, with 3 bases between the two ends. CDR3 loop: CSAQTDTQYF. In DNA, the CDR3 is TGCAGTGCTCAGACAGATACGCAGTATTTT.

The genes are TRBV28 and TRBJ1-5, with D uncertain. The CDR3 is 16 residues long. Trimming removed 3 bases from V and 4 bases from J, with 16 bases in between. The germline CDR1 and CDR2 sequences are MDHEN and SYDVKM. CDR3 DNA: TGTGCCAGCAGTTTTGGCTCGGCATTAGGGAATCAGCCCCAGCATTTT. Translated, it gives CASSFGSALGNQPQHF. The variable domain in full, completed from reference TRBV28 and TRBJ1-5, reads DVKVTQSSRYLVKRTGEKVFLECVQDMDHENMFWYRQDPGLGLRLIYFSYDVKMKEKGDIPEGYSVSREKKERFSLILESASTNQTSMYLCASSFGSALGNQPQHFGDGTRLSIL.

This chain uses TRBV7-6 with TRBJ2-1, with 10 bases fitting TRBD2. CDR1 is SGHVS, CDR2 FNYEAQ, per germline. The CDR3 consists of 18 residues. V shed 0 bases, J shed 4 bases, and the junction held 9 bases outside the gene matches. The CDR3 DNA sequence: TGTGCCAGCAGCTTAGCGGGAGGCTCTAGCGGGGGTTACAATGAGCAGTTCTTC. It specifies CASSLAGGSSGGYNEQFF.